Sequencing of this TCR beta chain was carried out in a study of CD4 T cells in relation to SARS-CoV-2 and coronaviruses. Study-wide background: PBMCs were cultured with antigen for less than twelve days before TCR beta sequencing. Shared crossreactive spike epitopes were mapped to their HLA restriction. Whole-study results and caveats: SARS-CoV-2-driven expansion was significantly weaker in crossreactive than monoreactive clones.

The length of the CDR3 is 15 residues. The germline CDR1 and CDR2 sequences are SGHNT and YYREEE (reference sequence). Trimming pared 4 bases from V and 5 bases from J, leaving 13 bases between. In the case of this clone: Antigen: not known.

Profiling relied on immunoSEQ multiplex PCR, and the TCRdb table lists in-frame clones only, not all of them. The repertoire holds roughly 19,000 clones, roughly 79% seen once, with 16% in the top ten. The unexposed donors gave CD4+ T cells in about 2011-2018, prior to COVID-19. The cells were cultured for 10 days before CD4+ T cells were isolated. Cultures held about 2 million PBMCs per well with around 10 IU/ml IL-2. Sequenced input: CD4+ T cells from PBMCs, cultured in vitro. The TCR comes from a human donor in good health. The rearrangement joins TRBV5-4 to TRBJ1-6, with D maybe TRBD1 (6 bases). The CDR3 here is CASSPPGQHNSPLHF. The DNA of the CDR3 is TGTGCCAGCAGCCCACCCGGACAGCATAATTCACCCCTCCACTTT.